This entry lists 30 T cell receptor beta chains sequenced from one sample in a study of blood T cell repertoires in COVID-19. Data came from immunoSEQ multiplex PCR; TCRdb stores just in-frame clones and leaves some out. The sample yields approximately 470,000 clones, about 85% seen once. Sequenced: PBMCs or T cells enriched from blood (not recorded which). Receptors were obtained from a woman younger than 30 who had recovered from COVID-19.

This chain links TRBV2 with TRBJ2-1, with TRBD1 matching 8 bases. With V trimmed by 4 bases and J by 8 bases, 4 bases remained unmatched. Germline CDR1 and CDR2: SNHLY and FYNNEI. The CDR3 extends over 13 amino acids. CDR3 amino acids: CASSGTGNHEQFF. The CDR3 DNA follows: TGTGCCAGCAGTGGGACAGGGAATCATGAGCAGTTCTTC.

The V call is TRBV11-1, the J call TRBJ1-1, with 7 nucleotides matching TRBD1. CDR3 size: 12 residues. The V segment lost 5 bases and the J segment 8 bases; nucleotides outside the gene matches: 5. Germline V lookup: CDR1 SGHAT, CDR2 FQDESV (reference sequence). The CDR3 loop is CASSTPTGEAFF. Written as DNA, the CDR3 is TGTGCCAGCAGCACCCCGACAGGGGAAGCTTTCTTT.

The chain carries TRBV30 and TRBJ1-5; weak D call: TRBD1 (6 bases). Trimming left V 2 bases short and J 5 bases short, with 13 bases between. Germline CDR1 GTSNPN, CDR2 SVGIG (reference sequence). This CDR3 is built from 14 residues. The CDR3 sequence: CAWSSGERDQPQHF. The CDR3 DNA follows: TGTGCCTGGAGTTCAGGGGAGAGGGATCAGCCCCAGCATTTT.

This clone was counted between two and nine times. This rearrangement joins TRBV6-1 to TRBJ1-2; D is unresolved. The CDR3 extends over 10 amino acids. Germline CDR1 MNHNS, CDR2 SASEGT. V gave up 1 base and J gave up 13 bases, with 7 bases separating them. Here the CDR3 reads CASSEVKRTF. The CDR3 DNA reads TGTGCCAGCAGTGAAGTTAAGCGCACCTTC.

This chain joins TRBV5-4 and TRBJ2-5; TRBD2 matches 8 bases. CDR3 length equals 16 residues. CDR1 and CDR2 (germline): SGHNT, YYREEE (reference sequence). V dropped 0 bases and J dropped 2; count of bases not matched to a gene: 6. The chain's CDR3 is CASSLGRGATQETQYF. CDR3 nucleotides: TGTGCCAGCAGCTTGGGGCGGGGGGCCACTCAAGAGACCCAGTACTTC.

The rearrangement uses TRBV7-8 and TRBJ1-1; D remains unclear. The V and J ends lost 6 bases and 1 base respectively, with 12 bases between them. CDR3 length: 14 amino acids. Looked up from germline, CDR1 is SGHVS and CDR2 is FQNEAQ. The CDR3 nucleotides are TGTGCCAGCAGATACATAAGAGGGAACACTGAAGCTTTCTTT. It is translated as CASRYIRGNTEAFF.

V usage is TRBV27 and J usage is TRBJ1-2; a possible D gene is TRBD1 (5 bases). CDR1 is MNHEY, CDR2 SMNVEV, per germline (reference sequence). This CDR3 contains 14 residues. The V end lost 3 bases, the J end lost 6 bases, and 14 bases lay between the germline ends. CDR3 bases: TGTGCCAGCAGTTTCATTGGCGGGGGGGATGGCTACACCTTC. This sequence encodes CASSFIGGGDGYTF.

The V gene is TRBV15, the J gene TRBJ1-5; D remains unclear. Germline CDR1 reads LNHNV; CDR2 reads YYDKDF (reference sequence). The CDR3 length is 16 residues. Trimming cost V 0 bases and J 0 bases, with 9 bases left between them. The CDR3 nucleotides are TGTGCCACCAGCAGAGATCGGGGTATTAGCAATCAGCCCCAGCATTTT. Amino acid sequence: CATSRDRGISNQPQHF.

V and J are TRBV5-6 and TRBJ1-1, with unresolved D. Trimming took 3 bases from V and 0 from J, leaving 15 bases between them. There are 16 residues in the CDR3. Germline V CDR1 and CDR2: SGHDT, YYEEEE. CDR3 sequence reads: CASSSPTGFLNTEAFF. The CDR3 DNA sequence: TGTGCCAGCAGCTCCCCCACGGGTTTTTTGAACACTGAAGCTTTCTTT.

This clone was detected only a few times. V is TRBV18 and J is TRBJ2-2; 7 nucleotides match TRBD1. V was clipped by 5 bases and J by 0 bases; unmatched bases: 3. Germline CDR1 reads KGHSH; CDR2 reads LQKENI. This CDR3 spans 15 amino acids. The chain's CDR3 is CASSRGGANTGELFF. The CDR3 region has the DNA TGTGCCAGCTCAAGAGGGGGCGCGAACACCGGGGAGCTGTTTTTT.

The chain couples TRBV27 to TRBJ1-5; no reliable D call. The CDR3 has 15 amino acids. Germline V gives CDR1 MNHEY, CDR2 SMNVEV (reference sequence). V lost 5 bases, J lost 5 bases, and 16 bases lay in between. The CDR3 DNA is TGTGCCAGCAGTCCCATCCGGGGAGGTGATCAGCCCCAGCATTTT. Protein product: CASSPIRGGDQPQHF.

The table lists this clone with a count of one. The DNA for the CDR3 is TGTGCCAGCAGCCAGGGCGGACAGGTTAACTATGGCTACACCTTC. The encoded protein is CASSQGGQVNYGYTF. The rearrangement joins TRBV4-2 to TRBJ1-2, with 7 bases matching TRBD1. Germline assignment: CDR1 LGHNA and CDR2 YNFKEQ. V shed 3 bases and J 1 base; nucleotides not matched to a gene: 5. The CDR3 covers 15 residues.

Only a few counts were recorded for this clone. Other DNA sequences of this sample code for an identical CDR3. V is TRBV18 and J is TRBJ1-1; D uncertain. The germline V and J ends were trimmed by 0 bases and 8 bases, with 7 bases remaining between them. The length of the CDR3 is 12 residues. Germline CDR1 is KGHSH and CDR2 is LQKENI. CDR3 sequence reads: CASSPPGGEAFF. The CDR3 region has the DNA TGTGCCAGCTCACCACCGGGAGGGGAAGCTTTCTTT.

This clone was seen a few times. This chain uses TRBV19 with TRBJ1-2; 7 bases are shared with TRBD1. V lost 7 bases and J lost 0; bases outside the gene matches: 14. The CDR3 has 17 residues. Germline CDR1 reads LNHDA; CDR2 reads SQIVND (reference sequence). This CDR3 is CASIPTQGEASNYGYTF. The CDR3 nucleotides read TGTGCCAGTATTCCAACCCAGGGGGAAGCTTCTAACTATGGCTACACCTTC.

The chain uses TRBV9 and TRBJ1-2; possibly TRBD1 for D (5 bases). The CDR3 has 14 residues. V was trimmed by 0 bases and J by 5 bases, leaving 11 bases between them. CDR1 is SGDLS, CDR2 YYNGEE, per germline. CDR3 in amino acids: CASSVDPGSYGYTF. The CDR3 nucleotides are TGTGCCAGCAGCGTAGATCCAGGGTCTTATGGCTACACCTTC.

This clone was detected only once. This specimen includes other DNA sequences encoding the same CDR3. V is TRBV19 and J is TRBJ2-5, with unresolved D. With 1 base removed from V and 7 bases from J, the gap between germline ends came to 4 bases. The CDR3 contains 11 residues. CDR1 and CDR2 (germline): LNHDA, SQIVND (reference sequence). The CDR3 spells CASSIGGTQYF. In DNA, the CDR3 is TGTGCCAGTAGTATAGGAGGGACCCAGTACTTC.

J is TRBJ1-2 and V is TRBV12-3 or TRBV12-4; TRBD1 matches 7 bases. This CDR3 is built from 13 residues. V lost 4 bases to trimming and J lost 7 bases; unmatched junction nucleotides: 6. The CDR3 DNA is TGTGCCAGCAGTTCAGGGGGAAGTGGTGGCTACACCTTC. Its protein product is CASSSGGSGGYTF.

The J gene is TRBJ1-2, the V gene TRBV5-1; the match to TRBD1 covers 9 bases. Trimming took 4 bases from V and 14 from J; bases not matched to a gene: 9. The germline V gene encodes CDR1 SGHRS and CDR2 YFSETQ. The CDR3 runs 12 residues. DNA of the CDR3: TGCGCCAGCAGCCGAAGCGGACAGGGGACTACCTTC. It specifies CASSRSGQGTTF.

The rearrangement joins TRBV19 to TRBJ2-6; 9 bases align to TRBD1. This CDR3 comprises 16 residues. Trimming took 5 bases from V and 4 from J; bases not matched to a gene: 6. The germline gives CDR1 LNHDA, CDR2 SQIVND (reference sequence). CDR3 sequence (DNA): TGTGCCAGTAGTCCTGACAGGGGGACCGGGGCCAACGTCCTGACTTTC. As protein: CASSPDRGTGANVLTF. Combining the CDR3 with reference TRBV19 and TRBJ2-6 gives the whole variable domain DGGITQSPKYLFRKEGQNVTLSCEQNLNHDAMYWYRQDPGQGLRLIYYSQIVNDFQKGDIAEGYSVSREKKESFPLTVTSAQKNPTAFYLCASSPDRGTGANVLTFGAGSRLTVL.

The chain has TRBV9 and TRBJ1-2; maybe TRBD1 (6 bases). Per the germline V gene, CDR1 is SGDLS and CDR2 is YYNGEE. The CDR3 sequence is 16 residues long. Trimming shortened V by 0 bases and J by 7 bases, and 19 bases separated the two germline ends. The chain's CDR3 is CASSVGAWEGEGGYTF. The CDR3 region has the DNA TGTGCCAGCAGCGTAGGGGCCTGGGAGGGGGAAGGTGGCTACACCTTC.

This clone was recorded a few times. The chain joins TRBV7-6 to TRBJ2-5; D uncertain. Trimming stripped 3 bases from V and 0 bases from J, with 2 bases between. The CDR3 length is 12 residues. The germline V gene has CDR1 SGHVS and CDR2 FNYEAQ. The CDR3 is CASSFYQETQYF. CDR3 nucleotides: TGTGCCAGCAGCTTCTACCAAGAGACCCAGTACTTC.

This sequence joins TRBV5-5 and TRBJ1-5; tentative D call: TRBD1 (5 bases). The CDR3 sequence is 14 residues long. V was trimmed by 4 bases and J by 5 bases, leaving 13 bases between them. Germline-derived CDR1 and CDR2 are SGHKS and YYEKEE (reference sequence). CDR3 sequence reads: CASSRQRTDQPQHF. CDR3 DNA: TGTGCCAGCAGCCGACAGCGAACAGATCAGCCCCAGCATTTT. Filled out from reference TRBV5-5 and TRBJ1-5, the complete variable domain reads DAGVTQSPTHLIKTRGQQVTLRCSPISGHKSVSWYQQVLGQGPQFIFQYYEKEERGRGNFPDRFSARQFPNYSSELNVNALLLGDSALYLCASSRQRTDQPQHFGDGTRLSIL.

This clone appeared once. The J gene is TRBJ1-1, the V gene TRBV10-3; D perhaps matches TRBD1 (6 bases). Germline CDR1 and CDR2: ENHRY and SYGVKD. The CDR3 runs 15 residues. The V and J ends lost 3 bases and 0 bases respectively, with 11 bases between them. The CDR3 coding sequence is TGTGCCATCAGTGAAATCGACAGGTTGAACACTGAAGCTTTCTTT. This gives the protein CAISEIDRLNTEAFF.

The CDR3, as DNA: TGCGCCAGCAGCCAACAAAAGGCACGGGGGTGGGCCACCGGCTACACCTTC. This gives the protein CASSQQKARGWATGYTF. The rearrangement joins TRBV4-1 to TRBJ1-2; tentative D call: TRBD1 (5 bases). V shed 2 bases and J shed 8 bases, with 24 bases lying between them. The CDR3 runs 17 residues. CDR1 is MGHRA and CDR2 is YSYEKL in the germline V gene.

This clone has only one observation. This chain uses TRBV12-2 with TRBJ2-7; the table calls TRBD2, which could not be checked here. TRBV12-2 is annotated as a pseudogene. The CDR3 length is 13 residues. The CDR3 region has the DNA TGTGCAAGTCCCCAGGGAGGACACTACGAGCAGTACTTC. Residues: CASPQGGHYEQYF.

The chain recombines TRBV2 with TRBJ1-2; TRBD1 matches at 7 bases. From germline, CDR1 is SNHLY and CDR2 FYNNEI. V was clipped by 6 bases and J by 4 bases; unmatched bases: 8. This CDR3 has 14 residues. CDR3 protein: CASRAQGGGYGYTF. The CDR3 nucleotides are TGTGCCAGCAGGGCCCAGGGGGGAGGCTATGGCTACACCTTC.

The V and J genes are TRBV6-4 and TRBJ2-1; D gene ambiguous. The CDR3 has 13 residues. Trimming took 0 bases from V and 8 from J, leaving 8 bases between them. Germline V CDR1 and CDR2: MRHNA, SNTAGT. The CDR3 loop reads CASSDSPFDEQFF. CDR3 nucleotides: TGTGCCAGCAGTGACTCCCCTTTCGATGAGCAGTTCTTC.

The chain employs TRBV2 and TRBJ2-3; weak D call: TRBD1 (5 bases). V was trimmed by 3 bases and J by 4 bases, leaving 11 bases between them. Per germline, CDR1 SNHLY and CDR2 FYNNEI. The CDR3 loop spans 14 amino acids. CDR3 DNA: TGTGCCAGCAGTGATCCAAGCAGGGCAGATACGCAGTATTTT. It is translated as CASSDPSRADTQYF.

The gene calls are TRBV10-2 and TRBJ2-3, with TRBD2 as a possible D gene (5 bases). The V end was cut by 2 bases, the J end by 6 bases, with 9 bases between. CDR1 is WSHSY and CDR2 is SAAADI in the germline V gene. CDR3 length equals 13 residues. Written as DNA, the CDR3 is TGCGCCAGCAGTGAGACGGGGATGGATACGCAGTATTTT. Translated, it gives CASSETGMDTQYF.

The CDR3 protein is CASSPPKQFNSPLHF. CDR3 DNA sequence: TGTGCCAGCAGCCCTCCGAAACAGTTTAATTCACCCCTCCACTTT. The chain couples TRBV7-9 to TRBJ1-6; D remains unclear. V was cut by 5 bases and J by 6 bases, with 14 bases left in between. The CDR3 loop spans 15 amino acids. Germline V gene lookup returns CDR1 SEHNR and CDR2 FQNEAQ (reference sequence).